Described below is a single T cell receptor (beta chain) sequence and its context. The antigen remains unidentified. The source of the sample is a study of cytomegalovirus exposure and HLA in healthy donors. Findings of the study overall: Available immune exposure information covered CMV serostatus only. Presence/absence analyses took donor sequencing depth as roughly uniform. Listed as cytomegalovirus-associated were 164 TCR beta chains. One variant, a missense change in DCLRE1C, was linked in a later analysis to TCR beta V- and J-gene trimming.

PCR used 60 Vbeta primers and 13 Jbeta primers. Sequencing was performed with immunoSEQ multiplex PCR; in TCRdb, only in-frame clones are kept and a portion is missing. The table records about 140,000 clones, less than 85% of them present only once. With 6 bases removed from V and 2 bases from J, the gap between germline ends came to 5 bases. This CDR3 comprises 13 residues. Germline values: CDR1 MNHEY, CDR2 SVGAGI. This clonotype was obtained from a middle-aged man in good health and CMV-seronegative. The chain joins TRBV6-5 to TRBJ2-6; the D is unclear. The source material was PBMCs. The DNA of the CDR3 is TGTGCCAGCAGCAGTGCTGGGGCCAACGTCCTGACTTTC. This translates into CASSSAGANVLTF.